Here is one T cell receptor (beta chain) with its context. Per germline, CDR1 SNHLY and CDR2 FYNNEI. Trimming left V 11 bases short and J 2 bases short, with 13 bases between. This CDR3 spans 12 amino acids. Authors' methods: Scientists estimated how many nucleated cells there were by amplifying reference gene primers. The repertoire was sequenced with immunoSEQ multiplex PCR; TCRdb's copy has only in-frame clones and lacks some. V, J and clone size reflect that table, while D and trimming were determined from the DNA. Altogether roughly 99,000 clones are present, more than 70% being singletons, with the ten largest covering roughly 4.9%. This entry comes from a study of blood T cell repertoires in COVID-19. On the study more broadly: T cells, B-cell-depleted T cells, or PBMCs provided the cDNA or gDNA that served as material.

Sequenced material: peripheral blood. The V and J genes are TRBV2 and TRBJ2-7; maybe TRBD1 (5 bases). The TCR sequence derives from a man aged 35-49 years with active or convalescent COVID-19. CDR3 nucleotide sequence: TGTGCCGGTCGAGACAGAACCTACGAGCAGTACTTC. Translating gives CAGRDRTYEQYF.